This TCR beta chain was sequenced for a study of CD8+ T cells in alopecia areata. The study's findings and limits: Lesional tissue from the scalp (especially in alopecia totalis/universalis) showed higher clonality than normal scalp. One nonresponder makes the tie between baseline CD8+ expansion and response uncertain. Scalp samples also yield sequences from resident alphabeta T cells of normal skin. Scalp clonality decreased significantly with tofacitinib, and so did expanded CD8+ clones among the top 100.

Treatment meaning: oral pan-JAK inhibitor, 5-10 mg twice daily. Following RNA extraction, reverse transcription yielded cDNA that acted as the sequencing template. Repertoires were generated with immunoSEQ multiplex PCR, while TCRdb's copy carries only in-frame clones and drops some. This table has about 210,000 clones, 50% to 75% appearing once. V was shortened by 6 bases and J by 1 base, with 9 bases between the two germline ends. The germline CDR1 and CDR2 sequences are SQVTM and ANQGSEA. This CDR3 is 12 amino acids long. There are a few counts of this clone. Its target is not known. The chain employs TRBV29-1 and TRBJ1-1, with D unclear. This sequence originates from a human donor with alopecia areata. The source material was CD4+ T cells sorted from blood, sampled at week 4, from a patient treated with tofacitinib. CDR3 residues: CSVLRTNTEAFF. The CDR3 DNA reads TGCAGCGTGTTAAGGACGAACACTGAAGCTTTCTTT.